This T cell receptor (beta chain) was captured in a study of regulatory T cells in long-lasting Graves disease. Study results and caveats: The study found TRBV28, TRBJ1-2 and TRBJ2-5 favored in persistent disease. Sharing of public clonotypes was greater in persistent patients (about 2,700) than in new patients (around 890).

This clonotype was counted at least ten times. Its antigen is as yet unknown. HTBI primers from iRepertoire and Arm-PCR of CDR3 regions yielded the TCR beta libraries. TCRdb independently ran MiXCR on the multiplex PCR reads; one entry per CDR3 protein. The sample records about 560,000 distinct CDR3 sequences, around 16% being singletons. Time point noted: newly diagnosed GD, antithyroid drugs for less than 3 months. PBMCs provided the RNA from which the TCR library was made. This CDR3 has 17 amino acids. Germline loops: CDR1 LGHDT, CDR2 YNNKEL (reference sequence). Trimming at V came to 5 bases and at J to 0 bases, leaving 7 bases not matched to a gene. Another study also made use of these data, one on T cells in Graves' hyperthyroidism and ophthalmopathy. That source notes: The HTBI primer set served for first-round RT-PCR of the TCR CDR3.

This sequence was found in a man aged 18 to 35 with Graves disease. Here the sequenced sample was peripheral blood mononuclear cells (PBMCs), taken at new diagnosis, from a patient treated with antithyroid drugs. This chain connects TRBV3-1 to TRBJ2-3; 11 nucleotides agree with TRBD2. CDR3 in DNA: TGTGCCAGCAGCTCTACTAGCGGGGGTAGGAGCACAGATACGCAGTATTTT. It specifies CASSSTSGGRSTDTQYF.